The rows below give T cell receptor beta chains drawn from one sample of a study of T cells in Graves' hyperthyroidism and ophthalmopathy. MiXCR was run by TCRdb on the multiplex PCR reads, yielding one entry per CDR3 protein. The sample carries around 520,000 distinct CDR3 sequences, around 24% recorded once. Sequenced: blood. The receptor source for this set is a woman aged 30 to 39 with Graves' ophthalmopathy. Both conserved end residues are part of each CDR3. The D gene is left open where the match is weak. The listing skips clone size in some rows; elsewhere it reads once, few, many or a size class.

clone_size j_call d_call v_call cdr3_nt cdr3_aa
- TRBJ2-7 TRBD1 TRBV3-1 TGTGCCAGCAGCGATAGGGGGCTTGGGTACGAGCAGTACTTC CASSDRGLGYEQYF
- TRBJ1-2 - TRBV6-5 TGTGCCAGCAGTTACGTGGCAGCAACTAACTATGGCTACACCTTC CASSYVAATNYGYTF
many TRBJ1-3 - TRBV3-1 TGTGCCAGCAGCCAAGGGGTAACTGGAAACACCATATATTTT CASSQGVTGNTIYF
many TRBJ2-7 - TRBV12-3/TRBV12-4 TGTGCCAGCAGTTTCGGTCCCCTCAGGGACTTAACCTACGAGCAGTACTTC CASSFGPLRDLTYEQYF
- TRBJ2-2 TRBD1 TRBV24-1 TGTGCCACCAGTGAGAATGACAGGGGGCGAACCGGGGAGCTGTTTTTT CATSENDRGRTGELFF
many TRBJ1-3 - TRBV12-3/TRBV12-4 TGTGCCAGTCGGTACTCTGGAAACACCATATATTTT CASRYSGNTIYF
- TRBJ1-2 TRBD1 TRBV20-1 TGCAGTGCTAAACAGGGGGCCAGGGGCTACACCTTC CSAKQGARGYTF
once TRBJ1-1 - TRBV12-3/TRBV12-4 TGTGCCAGCACGACCCGGGGGGCGAGGGACACTGAAGCTTTCTTT CASTTRGARDTEAFF
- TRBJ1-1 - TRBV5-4 TGTGCCAGCAGCTTGACCGGGTCAGCTCTCGCCTTCACTGAAGCTTTCTTT CASSLTGSALAFTEAFF
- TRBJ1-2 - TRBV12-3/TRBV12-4 TGTGCCAGCAGTTTGTGGCGGGATGATGGCTACACCTTC CASSLWRDDGYTF
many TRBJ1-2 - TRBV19 TGTGCCAGTAGTACGCCAGGACGGCCGTATGGCTACACCTTC CASSTPGRPYGYTF
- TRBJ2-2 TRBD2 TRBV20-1 TGCAGTGCGTCCTCTAGCGGGGGGGCCGGGGAGCTGTTTTTT CSASSSGGAGELFF
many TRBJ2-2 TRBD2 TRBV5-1 TGTGCCAGCAGCTTGGAAAGCGGGGCGAGCACCGGGGAGCTGTTTTTT CASSLESGASTGELFF
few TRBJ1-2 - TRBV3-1 TGTGCCAGCAGCCAACCGGGGGGGAGCTATGGCTACACCTTC CASSQPGGSYGYTF
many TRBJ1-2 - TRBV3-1 TGTGCCAGCAGCCTACCGGGGGCGCGGGAGGGTGGCTACACCTTC CASSLPGAREGGYTF
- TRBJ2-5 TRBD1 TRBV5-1 TGCGCCAGCAGCTCGAGGACAGGGGTGGTTGAGACCCAGTACTTC CASSSRTGVVETQYF
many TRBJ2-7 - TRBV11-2 TGTGCCAGCAGCTTAGTGGGTGGGGGGACGGTTACCTACGAGCAGTACTTC CASSLVGGGTVTYEQYF
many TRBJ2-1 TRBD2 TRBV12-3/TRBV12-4 TGTGCCAGCAGTTGGGCGGGGGGCCCCTCCTACAATGAGCAGTTCTTC CASSWAGGPSYNEQFF
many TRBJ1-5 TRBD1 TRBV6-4 TGTGCCAGCAGGGCGACAGGGTCGTCCAATCAGCCCCAGCATTTT CASRATGSSNQPQHF
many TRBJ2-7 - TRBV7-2 TGTGCCAGCAGCGCGAACCCACAGGGCCTATACGAGCAGTACTTC CASSANPQGLYEQYF
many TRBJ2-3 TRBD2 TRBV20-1 TGCAGTGCTAGGGGGACTAGCGGGCTCACAGATACGCAGTATTTT CSARGTSGLTDTQYF
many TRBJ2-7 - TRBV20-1 TGCAGTGCTACCCAACGGCAGGCCGGGAAGGACGAGCAGTACTTC CSATQRQAGKDEQYF
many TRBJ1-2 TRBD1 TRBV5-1 TGCGCCAGCAGCTTCCAGGGACAGGGAGGCTATGGCTACACCTTC CASSFQGQGGYGYTF
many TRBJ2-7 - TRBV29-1 TGCAGCGTTGCTTCACCCCGAAGCCACGAGCAGTACTTC CSVASPRSHEQYF
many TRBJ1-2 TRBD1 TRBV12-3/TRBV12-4 TGTGCCAGCGGGACAGGGGTTGGCTACACCTTC CASGTGVGYTF
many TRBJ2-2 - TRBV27 TGTGCCAGCAGGCCCTTCGGCGGTACTCCGTCCGGGGAGCTGTTTTTT CASRPFGGTPSGELFF
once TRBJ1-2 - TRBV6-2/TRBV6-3 TGTGCGATATCCGAACATACTCGAGACGGGGGGATGTACTATGGCTACACCTTC CAISEHTRDGGMYYGYTF
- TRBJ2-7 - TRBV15 TGTGCCACCAGCAGTCTCGGAGGGGAGGACGAGCAGTACTTC CATSSLGGEDEQYF